This T cell receptor (beta chain) came from a study of blood T cell repertoires in COVID-19. Study in general: COVID-19 samples from acute and convalescent phases originated in the United States, Italy and Spain. T cells, B-cell-depleted T cells, or PBMCs provided the cDNA or gDNA that served as material.

Germline trimming cut 2 bases from V and 8 bases from J; bases unmatched to any gene: 5. CDR1 is SQVTM, CDR2 ANQGSEA, per germline. The CDR3 runs to 12 residues. Participants' reported clinical history set cohort assignment. The method was immunoSEQ multiplex PCR; TCRdb's version includes in-frame clones alone and lacks a portion of them. The table records around 180,000 clones, 80% to 90% of them present only once. The chain has TRBV29-1 and TRBJ1-1; 7 positions match TRBD1. The receptor comes from a woman aged 40 to 50 with acute COVID-19. Sequences were obtained from PBMCs or T cells enriched from blood (not recorded which). The CDR3 nucleotides are TGCAGCGTTGAACTACAGGGGATGGAAGCTTTCTTT. Residues: CSVELQGMEAFF.